This T cell receptor beta chain stems from a study of Graves' ophthalmopathy and Graves' hyperthyroidism (dated by TCRdb to the late 2010s). In the study overall: Stable hyperthyroidism was defined as no progression to ophthalmopathy within 18 months of follow-up. To explore V-J signatures distinguishing ophthalmopathy from hyperthyroidism, a discovery set of about a hundred patients (more than 40 ophthalmopathy, 55 to 60 stable hyperthyroidism) was enrolled. An independent validation cohort comprised 18 hyperthyroidism patients and over 15 patients who later progressed from hyperthyroidism to ophthalmopathy. TCR beta repertoire signatures were used to distinguish Graves' ophthalmopathy from Graves' hyperthyroidism and to predict progression to ophthalmopathy. In a handful of hyperthyroidism patients, the T-cell repertoires found in thyroid tissue were compared with those found in blood. In total, under 150 blood samples were TCR-sequenced: fewer than 50 ophthalmopathy, some 80 hyperthyroidism and roughly 17 hyperthyroidism-to-ophthalmopathy patients. Once sampling was done, hyperthyroidism patients were given methimazole at a starting dose of 30 mg daily, while ophthalmopathy patients were given high-dose intravenous methylprednisolone. Study-wide findings and limitations: In validation, the model predicted ophthalmopathy progression with about 71% sensitivity and roughly 72% specificity; fewer than 15 predicted patients were CT-confirmed with GO in a median of 6.5 months. Among expanded thyroid clonotypes with frequency above 0.001, most also showed up in blood, which suggests that blood repertoires may reflect the thyroid immune response. In cross-validation, the 13-signature model distinguished ophthalmopathy from stable hyperthyroidism with less than 90% sensitivity and around 83% specificity, while in the test set the corresponding values were about 79% and 69%. No statistical method was used to set the sample size in advance, and the investigators knew which group each participant was assigned to.

TCR beta CDR3 regions were amplified from RNA transcripts for repertoire sequencing. HTBI primers and the Qiagen OneStep RT-PCR kit were used in a first-round RT-PCR, which was followed by a second-round multiplex PCR, size selection and purification. The libraries underwent paired-end sequencing with 100 bp reads on an Illumina HiSeq2000. The authors' pipeline ran thus. SOAPnuke was used for read processing, and reads with adapters, uncalled bases, a mean Phred below 15, or no exact constant-primer or identifier match were discarded. High-quality paired reads were merged with COPE v1.2.5. Unique nucleotide sequences were defined as clonotypes and aligned to IMGT TRB V, D and J references using MiTCR v1.1. Analysis was restricted to V-J combinations with a frequency above 0.0001, which covered roughly 99% of repertoires. For each V-J combination, a TCR clonal expansion and chaos score was defined as F50 clonal expansion divided by the chaos observed in the TCRdist matrix. Welch's t-statistics and random forest were used to narrow the features down to around 12 V-J combinations, which were then fed into a naive Bayes classifier. The Morisita-Horn index was used to measure how similar the thyroid and blood repertoires were. TCRdb reprocessing: public reads trimmed at Q25 with fastp, clones called with MiXCR, in-frame beta chains kept. Identical CDR3 proteins give one entry, which carries the most common genes and DNA. The V and J calls here are based on TCRdb, not the publication. The table for this sample lists some 1.1 million distinct CDR3 sequences; 35% to 40% of them were counted only once. The ten top clones hold 11% of the sample.

Turning to this clonotype: Which antigen it targets is not known. Qualities for individual bases were not recorded, and no much larger clone is one base off.

The junction shows trimming of 3 bases on V and 2 bases on J, plus 17 bases between the germline ends. CDR1 LNHNV and CDR2 YYDKDF were looked up in the germline V gene (reference sequence). Inclusive of the bounding cysteine and phenylalanine, the CDR3 is 16 residues long. Solely the CDR3 DNA is kept, with 48 bases framed from the first base. Hyperthyroidism patients were newly diagnosed, were aged 18 to 65 years, and had a disease duration under 2 months. Patients were excluded if they had other autoimmune diseases, uncontrolled infections, pregnancy or lactation. Clinical symptoms, serum thyroxine, TRAb, thyroid ultrasound and orbital computed tomography were used for diagnosis. Total RNA was extracted using Trizol reagent, and RNA quality was checked on an Agilent 2100 Bioanalyzer.

This sequence was found in an adult man with Graves' hyperthyroidism. The V gene is TRBV15 and the J gene is TRBJ2-7, with a tentative D gene TRBD2 over 5 matching bases. Sequenced material: peripheral blood or thyroid tissue (not recorded which). The CDR3 reads as follows: CATSREIGKSTYEQYF. The bases are TGTGCCACCAGCAGGGAAATCGGGAAGTCAACCTACGAGCAGTACTTC.